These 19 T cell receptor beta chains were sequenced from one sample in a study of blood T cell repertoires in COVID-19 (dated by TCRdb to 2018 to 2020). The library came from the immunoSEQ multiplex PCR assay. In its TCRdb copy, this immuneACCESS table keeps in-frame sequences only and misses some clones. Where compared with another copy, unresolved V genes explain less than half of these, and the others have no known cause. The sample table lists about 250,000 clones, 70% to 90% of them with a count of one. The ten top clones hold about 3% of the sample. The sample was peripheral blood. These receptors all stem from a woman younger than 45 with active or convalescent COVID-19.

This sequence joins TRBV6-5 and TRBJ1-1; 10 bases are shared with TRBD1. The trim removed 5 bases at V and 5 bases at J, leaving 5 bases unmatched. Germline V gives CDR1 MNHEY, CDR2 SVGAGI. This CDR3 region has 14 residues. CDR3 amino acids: CASSPDRGRTEAFF. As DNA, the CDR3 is TGTGCCAGCAGTCCCGACAGGGGGCGGACTGAAGCTTTCTTT.

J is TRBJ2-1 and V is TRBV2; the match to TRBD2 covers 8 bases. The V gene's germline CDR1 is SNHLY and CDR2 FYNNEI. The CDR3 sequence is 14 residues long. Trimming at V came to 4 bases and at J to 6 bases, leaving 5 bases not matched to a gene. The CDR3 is CASSGGTSINEQFF. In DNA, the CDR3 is TGTGCCAGCAGTGGGGGGACTAGTATCAATGAGCAGTTCTTC.

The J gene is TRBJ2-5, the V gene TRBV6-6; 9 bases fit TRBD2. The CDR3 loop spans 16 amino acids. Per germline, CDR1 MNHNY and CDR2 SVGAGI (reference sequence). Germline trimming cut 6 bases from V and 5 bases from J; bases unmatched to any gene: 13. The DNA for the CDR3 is TGTGCCAGCAGACCACGAGCGGGGGGTACCGGGGAGACCCAGTACTTC. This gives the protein CASRPRAGGTGETQYF.

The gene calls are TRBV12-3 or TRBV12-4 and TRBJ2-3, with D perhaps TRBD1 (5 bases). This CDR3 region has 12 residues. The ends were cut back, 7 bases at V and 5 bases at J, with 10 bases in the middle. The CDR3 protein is CASTPQGDTQYF. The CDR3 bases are TGTGCCAGCACCCCCCAGGGAGATACGCAGTATTTT.

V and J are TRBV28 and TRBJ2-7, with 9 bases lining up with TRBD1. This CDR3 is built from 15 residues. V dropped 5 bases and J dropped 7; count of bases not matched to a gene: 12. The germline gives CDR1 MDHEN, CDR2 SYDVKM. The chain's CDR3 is CASSPWDRVSGEQYF. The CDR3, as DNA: TGTGCCAGCAGTCCGTGGGACAGGGTATCAGGGGAGCAGTACTTC. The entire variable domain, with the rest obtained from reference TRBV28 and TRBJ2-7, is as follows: DVKVTQSSRYLVKRTGEKVFLECVQDMDHENMFWYRQDPGLGLRLIYFSYDVKMKEKGDIPEGYSVSREKKERFSLILESASTNQTSMYLCASSPWDRVSGEQYFGPGTRLTVT.

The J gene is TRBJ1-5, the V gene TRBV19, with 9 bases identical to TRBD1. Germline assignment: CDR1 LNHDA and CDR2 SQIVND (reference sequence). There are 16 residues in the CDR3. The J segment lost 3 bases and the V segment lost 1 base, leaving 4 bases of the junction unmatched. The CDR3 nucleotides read TGTGCCAGTAGTATAGGGGACAGGGTATACAATCAGCCCCAGCATTTT. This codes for CASSIGDRVYNQPQHF.

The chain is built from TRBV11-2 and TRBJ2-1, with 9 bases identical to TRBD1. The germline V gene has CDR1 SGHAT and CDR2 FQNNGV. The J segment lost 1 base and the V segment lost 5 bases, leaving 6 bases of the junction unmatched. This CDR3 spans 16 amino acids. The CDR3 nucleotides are TGTGCCAGCAGCCTTAGGACAGGGGCATCCTACAATGAGCAGTTCTTC. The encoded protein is CASSLRTGASYNEQFF.

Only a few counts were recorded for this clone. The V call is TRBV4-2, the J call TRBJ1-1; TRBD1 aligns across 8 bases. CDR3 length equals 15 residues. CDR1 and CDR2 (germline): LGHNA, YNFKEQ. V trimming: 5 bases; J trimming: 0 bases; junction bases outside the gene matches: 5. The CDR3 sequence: CASSSRQGMNTEAFF. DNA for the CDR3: TGTGCCAGCAGCTCTCGACAGGGGATGAACACTGAAGCTTTCTTT.

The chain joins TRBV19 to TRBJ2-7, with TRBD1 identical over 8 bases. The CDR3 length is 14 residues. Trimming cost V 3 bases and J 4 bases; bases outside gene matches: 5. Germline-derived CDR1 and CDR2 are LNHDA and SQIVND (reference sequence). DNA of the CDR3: TGTGCCAGTAGTATCGGGACAGGAGGTTACGAGCAGTACTTC. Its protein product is CASSIGTGGYEQYF.

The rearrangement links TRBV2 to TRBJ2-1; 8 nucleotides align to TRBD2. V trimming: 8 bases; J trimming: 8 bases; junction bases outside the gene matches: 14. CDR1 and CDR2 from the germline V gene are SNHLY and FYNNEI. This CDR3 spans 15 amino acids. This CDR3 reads CASRPPGLGVDEQFF. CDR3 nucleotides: TGTGCCAGCCGACCACCGGGACTAGGGGTCGATGAGCAGTTCTTC.

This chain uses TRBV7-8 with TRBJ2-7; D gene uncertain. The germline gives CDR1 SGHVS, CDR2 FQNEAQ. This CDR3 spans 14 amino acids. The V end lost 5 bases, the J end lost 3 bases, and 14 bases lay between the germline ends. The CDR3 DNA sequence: TGTGCCAGCAGCGGAAAGGTTGGCGGCTACGAGCAGTACTTC. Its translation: CASSGKVGGYEQYF.

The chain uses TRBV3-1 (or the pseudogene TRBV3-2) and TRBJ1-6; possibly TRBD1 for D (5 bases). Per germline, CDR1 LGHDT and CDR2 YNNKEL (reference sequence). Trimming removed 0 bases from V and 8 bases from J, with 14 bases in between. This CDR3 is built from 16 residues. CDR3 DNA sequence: TGTGCCAGCAGCCAAGATGGGCAGGGACTTGATTCACCCCTCCACTTT. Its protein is CASSQDGQGLDSPLHF.

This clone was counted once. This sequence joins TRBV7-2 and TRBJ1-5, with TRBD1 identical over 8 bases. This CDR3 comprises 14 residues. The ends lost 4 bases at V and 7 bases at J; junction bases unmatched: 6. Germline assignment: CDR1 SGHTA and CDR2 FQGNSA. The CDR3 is CASSSQGGGQPQHF. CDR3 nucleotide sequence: TGTGCCAGCAGCTCACAGGGGGGAGGACAGCCCCAGCATTTT.

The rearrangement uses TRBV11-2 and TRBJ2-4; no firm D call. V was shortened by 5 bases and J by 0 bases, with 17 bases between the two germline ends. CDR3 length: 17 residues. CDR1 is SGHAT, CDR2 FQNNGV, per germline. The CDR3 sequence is CASSNLPGNVAKNIQYF. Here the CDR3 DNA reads TGTGCCAGCAGCAACCTGCCGGGTAACGTAGCCAAAAACATTCAGTACTTC.

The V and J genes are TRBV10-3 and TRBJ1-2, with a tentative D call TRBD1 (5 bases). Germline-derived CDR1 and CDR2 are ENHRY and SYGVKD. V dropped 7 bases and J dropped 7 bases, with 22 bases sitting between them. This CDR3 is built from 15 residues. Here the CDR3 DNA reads TGTGCCATCAAGGGGAACCACCTGGGCGGCTCTGGCTACACCTTC. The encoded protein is CAIKGNHLGGSGYTF.

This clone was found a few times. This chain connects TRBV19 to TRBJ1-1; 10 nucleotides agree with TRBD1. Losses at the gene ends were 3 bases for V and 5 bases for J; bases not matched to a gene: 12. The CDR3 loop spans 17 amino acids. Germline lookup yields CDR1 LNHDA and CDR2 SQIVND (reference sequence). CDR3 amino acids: CASSIPRDRGRGTEAFF. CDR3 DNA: TGTGCCAGTAGTATCCCCCGGGACAGGGGCCGGGGGACTGAAGCTTTCTTT. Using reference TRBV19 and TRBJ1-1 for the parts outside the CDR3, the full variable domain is DGGITQSPKYLFRKEGQNVTLSCEQNLNHDAMYWYRQDPGQGLRLIYYSQIVNDFQKGDIAEGYSVSREKKESFPLTVTSAQKNPTAFYLCASSIPRDRGRGTEAFFGQGTRLTVV.

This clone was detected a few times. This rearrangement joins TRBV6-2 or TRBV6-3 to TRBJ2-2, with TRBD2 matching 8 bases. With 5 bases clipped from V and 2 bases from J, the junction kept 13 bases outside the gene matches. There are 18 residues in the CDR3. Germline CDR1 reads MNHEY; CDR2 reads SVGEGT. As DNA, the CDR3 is TGTGCCAGCAGTCGGAAGCGGGGGACCCGGGGCAACACCGGGGAGCTGTTTTTT. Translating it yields CASSRKRGTRGNTGELFF.

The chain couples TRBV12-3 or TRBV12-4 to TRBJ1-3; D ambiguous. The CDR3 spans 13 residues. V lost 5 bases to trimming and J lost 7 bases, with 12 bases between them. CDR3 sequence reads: CASSPPQLNTIYF. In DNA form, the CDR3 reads TGTGCCAGCAGTCCCCCACAGTTGAACACCATATATTTT.

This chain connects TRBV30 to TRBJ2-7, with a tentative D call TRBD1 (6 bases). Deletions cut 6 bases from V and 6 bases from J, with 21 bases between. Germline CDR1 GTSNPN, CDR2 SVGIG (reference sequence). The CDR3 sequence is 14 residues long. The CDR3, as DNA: TGTGCCTGTACTGGACCACATGGACAGTCCGAGCAGTACTTC. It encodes CACTGPHGQSEQYF.